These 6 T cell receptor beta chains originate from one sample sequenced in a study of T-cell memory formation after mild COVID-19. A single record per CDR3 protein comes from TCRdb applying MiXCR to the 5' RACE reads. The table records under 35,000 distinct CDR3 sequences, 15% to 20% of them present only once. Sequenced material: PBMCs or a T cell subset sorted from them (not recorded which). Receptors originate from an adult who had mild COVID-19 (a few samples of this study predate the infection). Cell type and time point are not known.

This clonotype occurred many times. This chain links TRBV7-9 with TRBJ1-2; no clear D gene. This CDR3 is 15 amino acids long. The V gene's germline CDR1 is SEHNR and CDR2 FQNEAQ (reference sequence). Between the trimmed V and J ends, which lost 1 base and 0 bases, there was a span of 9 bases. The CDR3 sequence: CASSLDRLTNYGYTF. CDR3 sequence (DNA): TGTGCCAGCAGCTTAGACCGACTTACTAACTATGGCTACACCTTC.

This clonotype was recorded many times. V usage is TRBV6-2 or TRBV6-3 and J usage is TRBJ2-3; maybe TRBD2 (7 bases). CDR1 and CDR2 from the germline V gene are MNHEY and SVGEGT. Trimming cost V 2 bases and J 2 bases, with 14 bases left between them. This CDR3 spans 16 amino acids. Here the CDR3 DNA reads TGTGCCAGCAGTTACGAAGGGCGGGGGCCCACAGATACGCAGTATTTT. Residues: CASSYEGRGPTDTQYF.

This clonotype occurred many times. CDR3 sequence reads: CASTYAGTSNNEQFF. In nucleotides, the CDR3 is TGCGCCAGCACCTACGCCGGGACTAGCAACAATGAGCAGTTCTTC. V and J are TRBV5-1 and TRBJ2-1; the match to TRBD2 covers 9 bases. Germline V gene data show CDR1 as SGHRS and CDR2 as YFSETQ. The CDR3 has 15 amino acids. V lost 6 bases and J lost 5; bases outside the gene matches: 9.

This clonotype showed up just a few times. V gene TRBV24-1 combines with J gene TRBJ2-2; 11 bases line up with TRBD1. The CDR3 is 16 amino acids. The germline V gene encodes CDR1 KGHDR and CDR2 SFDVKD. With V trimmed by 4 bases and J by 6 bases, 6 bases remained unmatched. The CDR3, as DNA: TGTGCCACCAGTGACTTGGGACAGGGGGTGTCCGGGGAGCTGTTTTTT. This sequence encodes CATSDLGQGVSGELFF.

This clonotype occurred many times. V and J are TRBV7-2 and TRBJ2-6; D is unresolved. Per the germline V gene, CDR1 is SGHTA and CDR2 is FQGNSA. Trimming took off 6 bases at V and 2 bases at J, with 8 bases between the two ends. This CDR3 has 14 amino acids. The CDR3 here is CASRISAGANVLTF. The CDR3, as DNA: TGTGCCAGCAGAATAAGCGCTGGGGCCAACGTCCTGACTTTC.

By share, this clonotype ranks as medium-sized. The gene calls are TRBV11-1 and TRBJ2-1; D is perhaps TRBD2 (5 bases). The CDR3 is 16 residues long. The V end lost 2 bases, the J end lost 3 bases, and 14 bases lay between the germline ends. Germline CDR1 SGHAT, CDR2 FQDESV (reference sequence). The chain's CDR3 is CASSLRSGMIYNEQFF. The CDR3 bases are TGTGCCAGCAGCTTACGCTCGGGAATGATCTACAATGAGCAGTTCTTC.